A selection of T cell receptor beta chains follows, all from one sample in a study of blood T cell repertoires in COVID-19. Using immunoSEQ multiplex PCR, the repertoire was profiled, and TCRdb retains in-frame clones only, with some absent. The sample shows around 240,000 clones, more than 80% of them seen only once. Sequencing was performed on PBMCs or T cells enriched from blood (not recorded which). These receptors came from a man between 50 and 59 years old who had been exposed to COVID-19. The CDR3 runs from the conserved cysteine through the conserved F or W. D genes are given only for firm matches. A row's size may be missing; if present it is once, few, many or a size class.

v_call,clone_size,d_call,j_call,cdr3_nt,cdr3_aa
TRBV10-3,.,.,TRBJ1-5,TGTGCCATCAGTGAGACAGATCTTTTCGGTCAGCCCCAGCATTTT,CAISETDLFGQPQHF
TRBV5-4,.,TRBD1,TRBJ2-1,TGTGCCAGCAGCCCCCCCGGTACAGGACAGGTGGAGAATGAGCAGTTCTTC,CASSPPGTGQVENEQFF
TRBV6-5,.,.,TRBJ1-3,TGTGCCAGCATCAAACAGGCGGACCTTGGAAACACCATATATTTT,CASIKQADLGNTIYF
TRBV2,.,.,TRBJ1-3,TGTGCCAGCACGCGCAGGGCCGTGAACACCATATATTTT,CASTRRAVNTIYF
TRBV19,.,TRBD1,TRBJ1-5,TGTGCCAGTAGGGGACAGGGTTCTCAGCCCCAGCATTTT,CASRGQGSQPQHF
TRBV7-3,.,TRBD1,TRBJ1-1,TGTGCCAGCAGCTCCAGGGACAGAGACACTGAAGCTTTCTTT,CASSSRDRDTEAFF
TRBV7-3,.,.,TRBJ1-1,TGTGCCAGCAGCTTAGAGGTGAACACTGAAGCTTTCTTT,CASSLEVNTEAFF
TRBV6-5,.,.,TRBJ1-1,TGTGCCAGCAGTTCGAGGGCAGGAACCTACACTGAAGCTTTCTTT,CASSSRAGTYTEAFF
TRBV5-1,.,.,TRBJ1-2,TGCGCCAGCAGCCCAGACGGTCCGGGGGGTGGCTACACCTTC,CASSPDGPGGGYTF
TRBV14,.,TRBD1,TRBJ1-2,TGTGCCAGCAGCCCCTTTCGCCGAACAGGGGGACCTTTGGATTACACCTTC,CASSPFRRTGGPLDYTF
TRBV21-1,.,.,TRBJ1-4,TGTGCCAGCACGAAGGAGGGGAGAGAAGAAAAACTGTTTTTT,CASTKEGREEKLFF
TRBV30,.,.,TRBJ2-5,TGTGCCTGGAGTACTTTTGAGACCCAGTACTTC,CAWSTFETQYF
TRBV5-6,.,.,TRBJ1-5,TGTGCCAGCAGCTTGGGCCCGGGGAGGGGAGGTGGCAATCAGCCCCAGCATTTT,CASSLGPGRGGGNQPQHF
TRBV19,once,.,TRBJ1-2,TGTGCCAGTAGTAAGAGCCAGGCCTTCAGTGGCTACACCTTC,CASSKSQAFSGYTF
TRBV28,.,.,TRBJ1-3,TGTGCCAGCAGTCTTAGAAACCCAGGAAACACCATATATTTT,CASSLRNPGNTIYF
TRBV29-1,few,.,TRBJ2-3,TGCAGCGTGGCGGGGGGACAGCCCGACACTAGCACAGATACGCAGTATTTT,CSVAGGQPDTSTDTQYF
TRBV5-1,.,.,TRBJ1-1,TGCGCCAGCAGCTTGCAGGTCGGTGAAGCTTTCTTT,CASSLQVGEAFF
TRBV27,.,TRBD1,TRBJ2-1,TGTGCCAGCACAAAGGGACAGGGGGTTTACAATGAGCAGTTCTTC,CASTKGQGVYNEQFF
TRBV7-8,.,.,TRBJ1-4,TGTGCCAGCAGTCCCCTCCGGGGTTTAACTAATGAAAAACTGTTTTTT,CASSPLRGLTNEKLFF
TRBV28,.,TRBD1,TRBJ1-6,TGTGCCAGCAGTACTTTGACAGGGGACATTTCACCCCTCCACTTT,CASSTLTGDISPLHF
TRBV7-8,.,.,TRBJ1-4,TGTGCCAGCAGCTTAGGGGGGGATGCGGAAAAACTGTTTTTT,CASSLGGDAEKLFF
TRBV4-2,.,.,TRBJ2-2,TGTGCCAGCAGCCAAGGAGGGTACACCGGGGAGCTGTTTTTT,CASSQGGYTGELFF
TRBV4-2,.,.,TRBJ2-3,TGTGCCAGCAGCCAAAGACGGGATTCGTCTCCGGTCGATACGCAGTATTTT,CASSQRRDSSPVDTQYF
TRBV6-5,.,TRBD1,TRBJ1-2,TGTGCCAGCAGCCTACGGACAGGGGGTGGCTACACCTTC,CASSLRTGGGYTF
TRBV11-3,.,.,TRBJ1-4,TGTGCCAGCAGACTTGGGGCGGGGGCCTTTGAAAAACTGTTTTTT,CASRLGAGAFEKLFF
TRBV11-1,.,.,TRBJ1-1,TGTGCCAGCAGCTTAGCGCTCTGGGGGAGGAAGACTGAAGCTTTCTTT,CASSLALWGRKTEAFF
TRBV24-1,.,TRBD1,TRBJ1-2,TGTGCCACCAGTGGAGGACCCGGGACAGGGGGCATCAACTATGGCTACACCTTC,CATSGGPGTGGINYGYTF
TRBV24-1,.,.,TRBJ1-5,TGTGCCACCAGTGATTCGGGGGTGTCGAGCAATCAGCCCCAGCATTTT,CATSDSGVSSNQPQHF
TRBV9,.,TRBD1,TRBJ2-7,TGTGCCAGCAGCTGGGGACAGGGCGACAACGAGCAGTACTTC,CASSWGQGDNEQYF
TRBV5-1,.,TRBD2,TRBJ2-5,TGCGCCAGCAGCACCCTGACGCCGGGACTAGCGGGAGCTGAGACCCAGTACTTC,CASSTLTPGLAGAETQYF